The entry below gives a single T cell receptor beta chain sequence along with its context. This sample was taken from a study of shared clonotypes between healthy human individuals. The V gene end was trimmed by 5 bases and the J gene end by 3 bases; junction bases not matched to a gene: 5. The germline CDR1 and CDR2 sequences are SEHNR and FQNEAQ (reference sequence). This CDR3 has 14 residues. DNA from unsorted PBMC was sequenced on ten immunoSEQ deep assay plates. Assay: immunoSEQ multiplex PCR; the TCRdb copy retains only in-frame clones and omits some. The sample lists some 470,000 clones, about 82% seen once, with over 10% in the top ten.

The sequenced sample was PBMCs. This TCR came from a woman in her 40s in good health. Some clones in this sample may be carry-over from other donors' samples. V and J are TRBV7-9 and TRBJ1-1; 8 bases are shared with TRBD1. The CDR3 region is CASSRQGIDTEAFF. CDR3 nucleotides: TGTGCCAGCAGCCGACAGGGGATAGACACTGAAGCTTTCTTT. The full variable domain, its missing parts supplied by reference TRBV7-9 and TRBJ1-1, is DTGVSQNPRHKITKRGQNVTFRCDPISEHNRLYWYRQTLGQGPEFLTYFQNEAQLEKSRLLSDRFSAERPKGSFSTLEIQRTEQGDSAMYLCASSRQGIDTEAFFGQGTRLTVV.